This entry is about one T cell receptor (beta chain). Its specificity is not known. This sample is part of a study of blood T cells in healthy people across ages. Study findings and constraints: The recorded TCR beta diversity per million T cells decreased in a roughly linear manner with age.

Alongside a J-beta primer mix, a sample-barcoded 5' primer served in a second PCR lasting about 7 to 11 cycles. Carrying 12 random nucleotides, a template-switch adaptor labeled each individual cDNA molecule. TCRdb itself ran the 5' RACE reads through MiXCR, one entry per CDR3 protein. The data contain around 790,000 distinct CDR3 sequences, approximately 48% of them singletons. The CDR3 is 16 residues long. The junction had 7 bases not matched to a gene; V was cut back by 2 bases and J by 6 bases. The germline CDR1 and CDR2 sequences are KGHDR and SFDVKD. Per sample, at least 5 micrograms of total RNA were extracted.

This clonotype originated in a man aged 60 to 75 in good health. This chain uses TRBV24-1 with TRBJ2-1, with 9 bases aligning to TRBD1. Sequencing was performed on blood. CDR3 coding DNA: TGTGCCACCAGTGATTCTCCGGGACAGGGCCCCAATGAGCAGTTCTTC. This codes for CATSDSPGQGPNEQFF.